The 16 T cell receptor beta chains presented below share a single source sample, sequenced in a study of cytomegalovirus exposure and HLA in healthy donors. Researchers ran the PCR with 60 Vbeta and 13 Jbeta primers. Sequencing used immunoSEQ multiplex PCR; TCRdb keeps in-frame clones, though not all of them. Of approximately 120,000 clones listed, roughly four fifths are singletons. Material: PBMCs. The receptors were gathered from a man aged 25 to 40 in good health and CMV-seronegative.

The chain couples TRBV18 to TRBJ2-1; 9 bases align to TRBD1. The V segment lost 4 bases and the J segment 7 bases; nucleotides outside the gene matches: 8. Germline V CDR1 and CDR2: KGHSH, LQKENI. The CDR3 is 15 residues long. The CDR3, as DNA: TGTGCCAGCTCACAATCGACAGGGGGTCGGAATGAGCAGTTCTTC. Translating gives CASSQSTGGRNEQFF.

The chain has TRBV19 and TRBJ1-1, with a possible D match to TRBD1 (5 bases). Trimming took off 3 bases at V and 5 bases at J, with 16 bases between the two ends. This CDR3 is 15 amino acids long. Germline CDR1 reads LNHDA; CDR2 reads SQIVND (reference sequence). CDR3 nucleotides: TGTGCCAGTAGTATTGGTCTCGGGGGGTCGACTGAAGCTTTCTTT. This sequence encodes CASSIGLGGSTEAFF. Together with reference TRBV19 and TRBJ1-1, the CDR3 gives the full variable domain: DGGITQSPKYLFRKEGQNVTLSCEQNLNHDAMYWYRQDPGQGLRLIYYSQIVNDFQKGDIAEGYSVSREKKESFPLTVTSAQKNPTAFYLCASSIGLGGSTEAFFGQGTRLTVV.

This rearrangement joins TRBV7-2 to TRBJ2-2; D may be TRBD2 (5 bases). Germline CDR1 is SGHTA and CDR2 is FQGNSA. The CDR3 is made up of 16 amino acids. V dropped 2 bases and J dropped 6 bases, with 16 bases sitting between them. The CDR3 bases are TGTGCCAGCAGCTTATTGGCTACCTCGGGGTCCGGGGAGCTGTTTTTT. This encodes CASSLLATSGSGELFF.

The CDR3 DNA reads as TGCAGCGCTGGGACAGGGATTTACGAGCAGTACTTC. This codes for CSAGTGIYEQYF. The chain joins TRBV29-1 to TRBJ2-7, with 9 nucleotides matching TRBD1. The CDR3 loop spans 12 amino acids. The J segment lost 4 bases and the V segment lost 7 bases, leaving 5 bases of the junction unmatched. Per germline, CDR1 SQVTM and CDR2 ANQGSEA.

This clone turned up a few times. The rearrangement joins TRBV5-4 to TRBJ2-7; TRBD2 aligns across 12 bases. Germline CDR1 SGHNT, CDR2 YYREEE (reference sequence). V was pared by 4 bases and J by 2 bases, with 1 base of the junction left unmatched. The CDR3 runs to 14 residues. CDR3 nucleotide sequence: TGTGCCAGCAGCCGACTAGCGGGAGCCTACGAGCAGTACGTC. As protein: CASSRLAGAYEQYV.

J is TRBJ2-3 and V is TRBV28; TRBD1 agrees at 10 bases. Germline loops: CDR1 MDHEN, CDR2 SYDVKM. CDR3 length equals 14 residues. V lost 5 bases and J lost 4; bases outside the gene matches: 3. CDR3 bases: TGTGCCAGCAGTGAGGACAGGGGGTCAGATACGCAGTATTTT. Encoded protein: CASSEDRGSDTQYF.

This chain connects TRBV6-5 to TRBJ2-3; possibly TRBD2 for D (6 bases). Trimming cost V 0 bases and J 3 bases, with 13 bases left between them. This CDR3 contains 16 residues. The V gene's germline CDR1 is MNHEY and CDR2 SVGAGI. The chain's CDR3 is CASSYSGGLVTDTQYF. Here the CDR3 DNA reads TGTGCCAGCAGTTACTCGGGGGGTCTGGTAACAGATACGCAGTATTTT.

V is TRBV27 and J is TRBJ2-7, with 7 bases lining up with TRBD1. Germline V gene sequence: CDR1 MNHEY, CDR2 SMNVEV (reference sequence). The CDR3 is 15 amino acids. V was pared by 6 bases and J by 3 bases, with 11 bases of the junction left unmatched. CDR3 nucleotides: TGTGCCAGCAGCCCCAAGACAGGGATACACTACGAGCAGTACTTC. This gives the protein CASSPKTGIHYEQYF.

The V and J genes are TRBV28 and TRBJ1-5; D might be TRBD1 (5 bases). Germline V gene lookup returns CDR1 MDHEN and CDR2 SYDVKM. The V end lost 1 base, the J end lost 2 bases, and 15 bases lay between the germline ends. This CDR3 contains 17 residues. CDR3 residues: CASSLYPAEQGNQPQHF. For the CDR3, the DNA is TGTGCCAGCAGTTTATATCCGGCAGAACAGGGCAATCAGCCCCAGCATTTT.

The chain uses TRBV6-6 and TRBJ2-5; 8 positions match TRBD1. V lost 8 bases to trimming and J lost 5 bases; unmatched junction nucleotides: 4. The CDR3 has 12 amino acids. Germline CDR1 reads MNHNY; CDR2 reads SVGAGI (reference sequence). The CDR3 bases are TGTGCCAGCCAGGGGGCTGGGGAGACCCAGTACTTC. It specifies CASQGAGETQYF.

This clone was found a few times. The J gene is TRBJ2-7, the V gene TRBV7-9, with 9 positions matching TRBD2. J was trimmed by 6 bases and V by 5 bases; bases with no gene match: 8. The germline gives CDR1 SEHNR, CDR2 FQNEAQ (reference sequence). This CDR3 has 14 amino acids. CDR3 amino acids: CASSPSGNMPEQYF. DNA for the CDR3: TGTGCCAGCAGCCCTAGCGGGAACATGCCCGAGCAGTACTTC. Variable domain in full (rest from reference TRBV7-9 and TRBJ2-7): DTGVSQNPRHKITKRGQNVTFRCDPISEHNRLYWYRQTLGQGPEFLTYFQNEAQLEKSRLLSDRFSAERPKGSFSTLEIQRTEQGDSAMYLCASSPSGNMPEQYFGPGTRLTVT.

The gene calls are TRBV28 and TRBJ1-1; 10 nucleotides align to TRBD1. Germline CDR1 MDHEN, CDR2 SYDVKM. V was pared by 3 bases and J by 8 bases, with 12 bases of the junction left unmatched. The CDR3 runs to 16 residues. CDR3 bases: TGTGCCAGCAGTTTCTGGACAGGGGGATCGGGTGGAGAAGCTTTCTTT. This sequence encodes CASSFWTGGSGGEAFF.

The chain employs TRBV28 and TRBJ1-5; 8 bases line up with TRBD1. Per the germline V gene, CDR1 is MDHEN and CDR2 is SYDVKM. V shed 10 bases, J shed 1 base, and the junction held 9 bases outside the gene matches. CDR3 length: 15 amino acids. The CDR3 sequence: CAIGSGGVSNQPQHF. DNA for the CDR3: TGTGCCATTGGATCAGGGGGCGTGAGCAATCAGCCCCAGCATTTT.

The sample holds a few counts of this clone. The chain joins TRBV6-5 to TRBJ1-1; the D is unclear. The germline V and J ends were trimmed by 10 bases and 5 bases, with 11 bases remaining between them. The CDR3 covers 11 residues. CDR1 and CDR2 (germline): MNHEY, SVGAGI. The DNA for the CDR3 is TGTGCCACGATTGTCCTAACTGAAGCTTTCTTT. Amino acid sequence: CATIVLTEAFF.

The chain combines TRBV7-9 with TRBJ2-1; TRBD1 matches 7 bases. Trimming took 1 base from V and 6 from J; bases not matched to a gene: 0. Germline V gives CDR1 SEHNR, CDR2 FQNEAQ (reference sequence). This CDR3 spans 13 amino acids. CDR3 residues: CASSLGTGNEQFF. The CDR3 DNA reads as TGTGCCAGCAGCTTAGGGACAGGCAATGAGCAGTTCTTC.

This clone came up a few times. This rearrangement joins TRBV27 to TRBJ2-7, with 7 bases aligning to TRBD2. Per the germline V gene, CDR1 is MNHEY and CDR2 is SMNVEV (reference sequence). With V trimmed by 7 bases and J by 0 bases, 0 bases remained unmatched. This CDR3 region has 12 residues. The CDR3, as DNA: TGTGCCAGCACTAGCGGCTCCTACGAGCAGTACTTC. Amino acids: CASTSGSYEQYF.